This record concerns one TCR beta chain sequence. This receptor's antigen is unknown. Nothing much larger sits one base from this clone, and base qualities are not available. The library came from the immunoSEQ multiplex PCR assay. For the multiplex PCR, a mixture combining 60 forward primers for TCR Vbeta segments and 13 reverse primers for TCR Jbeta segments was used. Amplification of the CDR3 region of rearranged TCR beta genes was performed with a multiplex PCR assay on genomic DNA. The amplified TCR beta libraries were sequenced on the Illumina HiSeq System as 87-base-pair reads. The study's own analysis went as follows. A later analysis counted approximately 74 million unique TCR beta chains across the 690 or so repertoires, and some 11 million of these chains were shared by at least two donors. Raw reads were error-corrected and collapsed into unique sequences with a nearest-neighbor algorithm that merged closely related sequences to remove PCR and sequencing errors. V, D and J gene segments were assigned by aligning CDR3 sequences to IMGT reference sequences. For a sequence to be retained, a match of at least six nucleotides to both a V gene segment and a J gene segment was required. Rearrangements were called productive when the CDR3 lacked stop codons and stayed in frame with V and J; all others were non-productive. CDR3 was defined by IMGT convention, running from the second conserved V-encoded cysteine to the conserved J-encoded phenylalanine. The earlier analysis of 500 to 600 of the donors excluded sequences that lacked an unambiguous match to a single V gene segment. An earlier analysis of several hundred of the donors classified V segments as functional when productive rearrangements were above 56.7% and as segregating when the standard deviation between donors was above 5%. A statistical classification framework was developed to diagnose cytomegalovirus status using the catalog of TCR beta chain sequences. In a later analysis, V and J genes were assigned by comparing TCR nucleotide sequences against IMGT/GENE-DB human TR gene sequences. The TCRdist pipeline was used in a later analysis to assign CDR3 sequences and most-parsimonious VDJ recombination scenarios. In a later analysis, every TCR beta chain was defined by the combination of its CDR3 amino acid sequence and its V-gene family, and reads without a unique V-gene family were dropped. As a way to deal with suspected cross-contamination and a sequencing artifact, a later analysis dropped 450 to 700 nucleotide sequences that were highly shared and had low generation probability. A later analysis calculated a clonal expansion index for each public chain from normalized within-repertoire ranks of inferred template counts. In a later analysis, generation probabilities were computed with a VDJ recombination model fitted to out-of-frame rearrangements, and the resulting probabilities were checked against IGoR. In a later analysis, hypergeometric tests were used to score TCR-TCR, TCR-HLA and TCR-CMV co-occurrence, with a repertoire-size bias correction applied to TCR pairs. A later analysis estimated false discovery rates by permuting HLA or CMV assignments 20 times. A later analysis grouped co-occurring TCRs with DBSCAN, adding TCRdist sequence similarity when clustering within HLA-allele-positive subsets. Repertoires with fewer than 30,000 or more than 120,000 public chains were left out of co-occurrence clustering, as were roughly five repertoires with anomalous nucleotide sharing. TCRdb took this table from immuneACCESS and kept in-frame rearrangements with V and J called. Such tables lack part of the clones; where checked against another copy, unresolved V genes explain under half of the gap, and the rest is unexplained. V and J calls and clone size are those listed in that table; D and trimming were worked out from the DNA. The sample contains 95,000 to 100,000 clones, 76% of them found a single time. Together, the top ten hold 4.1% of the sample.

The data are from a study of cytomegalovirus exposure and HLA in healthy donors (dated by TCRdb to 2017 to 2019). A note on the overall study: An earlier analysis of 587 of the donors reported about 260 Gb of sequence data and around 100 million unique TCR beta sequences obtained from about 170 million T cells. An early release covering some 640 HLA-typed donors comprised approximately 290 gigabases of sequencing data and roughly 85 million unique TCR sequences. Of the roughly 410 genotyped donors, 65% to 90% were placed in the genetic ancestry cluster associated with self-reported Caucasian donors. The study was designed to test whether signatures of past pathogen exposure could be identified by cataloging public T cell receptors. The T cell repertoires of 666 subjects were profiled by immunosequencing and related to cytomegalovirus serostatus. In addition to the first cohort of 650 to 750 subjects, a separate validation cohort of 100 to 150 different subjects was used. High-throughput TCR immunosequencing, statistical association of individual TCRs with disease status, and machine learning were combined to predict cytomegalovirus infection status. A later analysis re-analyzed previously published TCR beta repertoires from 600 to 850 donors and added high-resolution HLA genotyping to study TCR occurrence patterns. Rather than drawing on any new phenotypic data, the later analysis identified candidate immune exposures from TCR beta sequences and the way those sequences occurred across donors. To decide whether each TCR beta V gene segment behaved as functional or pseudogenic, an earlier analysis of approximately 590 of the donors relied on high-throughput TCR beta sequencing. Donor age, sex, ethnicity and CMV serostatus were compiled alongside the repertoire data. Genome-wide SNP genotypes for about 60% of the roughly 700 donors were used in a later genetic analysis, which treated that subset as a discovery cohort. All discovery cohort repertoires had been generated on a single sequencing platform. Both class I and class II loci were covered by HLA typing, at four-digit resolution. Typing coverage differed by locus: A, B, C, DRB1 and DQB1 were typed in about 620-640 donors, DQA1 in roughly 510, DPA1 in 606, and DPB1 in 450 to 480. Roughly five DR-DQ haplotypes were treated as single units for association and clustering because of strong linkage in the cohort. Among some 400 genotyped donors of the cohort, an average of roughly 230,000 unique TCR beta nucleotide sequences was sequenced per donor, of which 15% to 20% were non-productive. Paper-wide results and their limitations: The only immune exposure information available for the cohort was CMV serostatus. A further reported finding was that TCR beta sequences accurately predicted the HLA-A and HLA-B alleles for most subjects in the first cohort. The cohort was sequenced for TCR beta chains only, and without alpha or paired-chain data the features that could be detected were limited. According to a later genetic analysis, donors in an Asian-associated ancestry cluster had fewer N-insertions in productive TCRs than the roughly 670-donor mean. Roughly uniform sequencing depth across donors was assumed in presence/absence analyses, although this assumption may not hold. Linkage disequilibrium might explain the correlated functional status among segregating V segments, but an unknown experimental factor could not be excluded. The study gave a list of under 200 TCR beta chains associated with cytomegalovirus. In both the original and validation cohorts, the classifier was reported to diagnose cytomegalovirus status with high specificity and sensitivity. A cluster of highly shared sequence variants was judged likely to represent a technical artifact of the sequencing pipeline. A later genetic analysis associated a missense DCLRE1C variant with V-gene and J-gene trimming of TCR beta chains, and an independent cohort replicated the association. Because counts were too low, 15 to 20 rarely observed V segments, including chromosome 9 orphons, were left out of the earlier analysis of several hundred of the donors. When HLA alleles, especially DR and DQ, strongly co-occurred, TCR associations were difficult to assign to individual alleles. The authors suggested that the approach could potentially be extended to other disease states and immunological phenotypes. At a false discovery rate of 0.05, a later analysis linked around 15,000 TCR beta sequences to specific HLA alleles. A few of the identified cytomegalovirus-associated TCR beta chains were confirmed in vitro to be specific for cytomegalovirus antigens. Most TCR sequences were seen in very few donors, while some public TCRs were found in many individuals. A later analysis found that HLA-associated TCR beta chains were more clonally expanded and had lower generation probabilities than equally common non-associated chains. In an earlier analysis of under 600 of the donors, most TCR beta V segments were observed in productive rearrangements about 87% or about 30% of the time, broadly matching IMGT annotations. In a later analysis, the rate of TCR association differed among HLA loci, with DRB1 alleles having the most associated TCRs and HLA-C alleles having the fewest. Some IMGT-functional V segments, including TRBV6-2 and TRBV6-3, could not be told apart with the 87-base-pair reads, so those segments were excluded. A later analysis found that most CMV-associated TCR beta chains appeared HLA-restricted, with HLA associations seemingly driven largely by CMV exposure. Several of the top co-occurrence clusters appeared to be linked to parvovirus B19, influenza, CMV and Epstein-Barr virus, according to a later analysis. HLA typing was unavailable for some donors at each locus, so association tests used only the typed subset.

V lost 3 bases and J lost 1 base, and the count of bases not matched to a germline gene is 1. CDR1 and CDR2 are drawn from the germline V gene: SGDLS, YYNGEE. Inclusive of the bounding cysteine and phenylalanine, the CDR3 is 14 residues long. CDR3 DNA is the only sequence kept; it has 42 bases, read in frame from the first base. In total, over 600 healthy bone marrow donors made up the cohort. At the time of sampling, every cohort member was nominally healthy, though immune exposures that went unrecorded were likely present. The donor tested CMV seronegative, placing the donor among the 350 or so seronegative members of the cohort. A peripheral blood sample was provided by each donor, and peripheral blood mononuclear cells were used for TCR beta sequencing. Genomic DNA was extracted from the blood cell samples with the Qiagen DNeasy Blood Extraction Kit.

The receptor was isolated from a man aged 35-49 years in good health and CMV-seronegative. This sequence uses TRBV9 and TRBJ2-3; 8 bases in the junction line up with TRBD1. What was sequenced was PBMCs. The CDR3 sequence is CASSGGQGTDTQYF. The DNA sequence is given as TGTGCCAGCAGCGGGGGACAGGGCACAGATACGCAGTATTTT.